The rows below give T cell receptor beta chains drawn from one sample of a study of neoadjuvant anti-PD-1 for oral cavity cancer. Sequenced by immunoSEQ multiplex PCR; TCRdb stores in-frame clones only, minus some. The top ten hold roughly 15% of the sample, which has tens of thousands of clones, 26% seen once. The sample consisted of tumor tissue, taken after nivolumab (anti-PD-1) treatment. The receptor set was obtained from a person aged 40 to 85 with oral cavity squamous cell carcinoma. CDR3s include the opening cysteine and the closing phenylalanine or tryptophan. The D gene is left open where the match is weak. The listing skips clone size in some rows; elsewhere it reads once, few, many or a size class.

V: TRBV5-1
J: TRBJ2-7
D: .
size: few
length: 15
CDR3: CASSQEPDREGEQYF
DNA: TGCGCCAGCAGCCAGGAGCCGGACAGGGAGGGCGAGCAGTACTTC

V: TRBV28
J: TRBJ1-2
D: TRBD1
size: .
length: 19
CDR3: CASSLPRTGMSAIGYGYTF
DNA: TGTGCCAGCAGTTTACCTCGGACAGGGATGTCCGCTATTGGCTATGGCTACACCTTC

V: TRBV5-1
J: TRBJ2-5
D: .
size: .
length: 14
CDR3: CASTGVQGLGTQYF
DNA: TGCGCCAGCACTGGGGTCCAGGGCTTAGGGACCCAGTACTTC

V: TRBV4-1
J: TRBJ1-5
D: TRBD1
size: .
length: 16
CDR3: CASSPLPGQGNQPQHF
DNA: TGCGCCAGCAGCCCGCTTCCGGGACAGGGGAATCAGCCCCAGCATTTT

V: TRBV13
J: TRBJ1-1
D: TRBD1
size: .
length: 17
CDR3: CASSLVGQGVMNTEAFF
DNA: TGTGCCAGCAGCTTAGTAGGCCAGGGGGTCATGAACACTGAAGCTTTCTTT

V: TRBV5-6
J: TRBJ1-1
D: .
size: once
length: 14
CDR3: CASSSQGWEAEAFF
DNA: TGTGCCAGCAGCTCGCAGGGTTGGGAAGCTGAAGCTTTCTTT

V: TRBV6-1
J: TRBJ1-2
D: .
size: few
length: 13
CDR3: CASTIEPNYGYTF
DNA: TGTGCCAGCACAATAGAACCCAACTATGGCTACACCTTC

V: TRBV5-6
J: TRBJ2-5
D: .
size: .
length: 13
CDR3: CASSLKGWETQYF
DNA: TGTGCCAGCAGCTTAAAGGGGTGGGAGACCCAGTACTTC

V: TRBV12-5
J: TRBJ1-6
D: .
size: .
length: 17
CDR3: CASGLSVRTLDNSPLHF
DNA: TGTGCTAGTGGTTTGAGTGTACGGACGTTGGATAATTCACCCCTCCACTTT

V: TRBV15
J: TRBJ2-7
D: .
size: .
length: 13
CDR3: CATSTGQGYEQYF
DNA: TGTGCCACCAGCACCGGGCAAGGTTACGAGCAGTACTTC

V: TRBV5-1
J: TRBJ2-5
D: TRBD1
size: .
length: 17
CDR3: CASSLASMTGWQETQYF
DNA: TGCGCCAGCAGCTTGGCGAGTATGACAGGGTGGCAAGAGACCCAGTACTTC

V: TRBV6-6
J: TRBJ1-1
D: TRBD1
size: .
length: 15
CDR3: CASSYSGGTGAEAFF
DNA: TGTGCCAGCAGTTATTCGGGGGGGACAGGCGCTGAAGCTTTCTTT

V: TRBV7-9
J: TRBJ2-7
D: TRBD2
size: few
length: 15
CDR3: CASSPLRLAGGEQYF
DNA: TGTGCCAGCAGCCCCCTTCGACTAGCGGGAGGGGAGCAGTACTTC

V: TRBV19
J: TRBJ1-2
D: .
size: few
length: 14
CDR3: CASSKWTENYGYTF
DNA: TGTGCCAGTAGTAAATGGACAGAGAATTATGGCTACACCTTC

V: TRBV27
J: TRBJ2-7
D: .
size: medium-sized
length: 16
CDR3: CASSLSPVSTVYEQYF
DNA: TGTGCCAGCAGTTTATCCCCAGTTTCGACAGTCTACGAGCAGTACTTC

V: TRBV2
J: TRBJ1-2
D: .
size: .
length: 12
CDR3: CASLDTSYGYTF
DNA: TGTGCCAGCTTGGACACATCCTATGGCTACACCTTC

V: TRBV7-8
J: TRBJ2-2
D: TRBD1
size: .
length: 16
CDR3: CASSPRQGTNTGELFF
DNA: TGTGCCAGCAGCCCACGACAGGGCACGAACACCGGGGAGCTGTTTTTT

V: TRBV7-9
J: TRBJ1-5
D: TRBD1
size: .
length: 17
CDR3: CASSPERGQGMNQPQHF
DNA: TGTGCCAGCAGCCCCGAGCGGGGACAGGGAATGAATCAGCCCCAGCATTTT

V: TRBV29-1
J: TRBJ1-1
D: .
size: .
length: 11
CDR3: CSVGGEVEAFF
DNA: TGCAGCGTCGGCGGTGAGGTTGAAGCTTTCTTT

V: TRBV9
J: TRBJ1-6
D: .
size: .
length: 14
CDR3: CASSVVSNNSPLHF
DNA: TGTGCCAGCAGCGTAGTTTCCAATAATTCACCCCTCCACTTT

V: TRBV10-3
J: TRBJ2-1
D: .
size: .
length: 16
CDR3: CAIRNPRDPSYNEQFF
DNA: TGTGCCATCAGGAACCCGCGGGACCCTTCTTACAATGAGCAGTTCTTC

V: TRBV6-5
J: TRBJ1-2
D: .
size: .
length: 15
CDR3: CASSYGSGRNYGYTF
DNA: TGTGCCAGCAGTTACGGAAGCGGTCGGAACTATGGCTACACCTTC

V: TRBV12-5
J: TRBJ1-2
D: .
size: .
length: 11
CDR3: CASGAFYGYTF
DNA: TGTGCTAGTGGTGCTTTCTATGGCTACACCTTC

V: TRBV5-1
J: TRBJ1-1
D: .
size: few
length: 12
CDR3: CASSPTGPEAFF
DNA: TGCGCCAGCAGCCCGACAGGCCCTGAAGCTTTCTTT

V: TRBV19
J: TRBJ2-3
D: .
size: .
length: 16
CDR3: CASSILSGTSTDTQYF
DNA: TGTGCCAGTAGTATTCTTAGCGGAACTAGCACAGATACGCAGTATTTT

V: TRBV6-5
J: TRBJ1-2
D: .
size: .
length: 16
CDR3: CASSYSIGAVNYGYTF
DNA: TGTGCCAGCAGTTACTCGATCGGGGCGGTTAACTATGGCTACACCTTC

V: TRBV30
J: TRBJ2-7
D: .
size: .
length: 16
CDR3: CAWSVGIDTLLREQYF
DNA: TGTGCCTGGAGTGTTGGGATTGACACCCTCTTACGGGAGCAGTACTTC

V: TRBV5-1
J: TRBJ2-7
D: TRBD2
size: .
length: 14
CDR3: CASTSSGRPSEQYF
DNA: TGCGCCAGCACCAGCAGCGGGAGGCCCTCCGAGCAGTACTTC

V: TRBV4-2
J: TRBJ1-4
D: .
size: few
length: 13
CDR3: CASSQGAGEKLFF
DNA: TGTGCCAGCAGCCAAGGGGCTGGGGAAAAACTGTTTTTT

V: TRBV2
J: TRBJ1-1
D: TRBD1
size: few
length: 16
CDR3: CASRLAGTGYLSEAFF
DNA: TGTGCCAGCAGGCTTGCCGGGACAGGGTATCTCTCTGAAGCTTTCTTT

V: TRBV29-1
J: TRBJ2-3
D: TRBD1
size: few
length: 13
CDR3: CSAWDSLTDTQYF
DNA: TGCAGCGCGTGGGACAGCCTCACAGATACGCAGTATTTT

V: TRBV12-2
J: TRBJ1-5
D: .
size: few
length: 11
CDR3: CASRVSQPQHF
DNA: TGTGCAAGTCGCGTTAGCCAGCCCCAGCATTTT

V: TRBV5-1
J: TRBJ2-3
D: .
size: few
length: 13
CDR3: CASRDSLGDTQYF
DNA: TGCGCCAGCCGAGACAGTCTAGGAGATACGCAGTATTTT

V: TRBV28
J: TRBJ2-1
D: .
size: many
length: 13
CDR3: CASRRPEGREQFF
DNA: TGTGCCAGCAGAAGACCGGAGGGGCGTGAGCAGTTCTTC

V: TRBV7-3
J: TRBJ2-5
D: TRBD2
size: .
length: 15
CDR3: CASSIGTSVGETQYF
DNA: TGTGCCAGCAGCATAGGGACTAGCGTAGGGGAGACCCAGTACTTC

V: TRBV4-1
J: TRBJ2-7
D: TRBD1
size: .
length: 14
CDR3: CASSHQGAGYEQYF
DNA: TGCGCCAGCAGCCACCAGGGGGCAGGCTACGAGCAGTACTTC

V: TRBV6-4
J: TRBJ2-1
D: .
size: few
length: 12
CDR3: CASSDGENEQFF
DNA: TGTGCCAGCAGTGACGGGGAGAATGAGCAGTTCTTC

V: TRBV6-5
J: TRBJ2-2
D: .
size: .
length: 16
CDR3: CASSYSTLGGGGELFF
DNA: TGTGCCAGCAGTTACTCCACCCTAGGAGGGGGCGGGGAGCTGTTTTTT

V: TRBV6-4
J: TRBJ2-3
D: TRBD2
size: many
length: 15
CDR3: CASSDAAGGQDTQYF
DNA: TGTGCCAGCAGTGACGCGGCGGGAGGGCAGGATACGCAGTATTTT

V: TRBV2
J: TRBJ2-7
D: .
size: few
length: 13
CDR3: CASSEGNSYEQYF
DNA: TGTGCCAGCAGTGAAGGGAACTCCTACGAGCAGTACTTC

V: TRBV27
J: TRBJ1-1
D: TRBD1
size: .
length: 15
CDR3: CASSPPGTGSNGAFF
DNA: TGTGCCAGCAGTCCCCCCGGGACAGGGTCTAATGGGGCTTTCTTT

V: TRBV19
J: TRBJ1-5
D: TRBD1
size: few
length: 14
CDR3: CASSPGQKNQPQHF
DNA: TGTGCCAGTAGTCCGGGACAGAAAAATCAGCCCCAGCATTTT

V: TRBV5-1
J: TRBJ2-1
D: TRBD2
size: .
length: 16
CDR3: CASSRGLAGDGNEQFF
DNA: TGCGCCAGCAGCAGGGGACTAGCGGGAGACGGGAATGAGCAGTTCTTC

V: TRBV18
J: TRBJ2-6
D: .
size: .
length: 16
CDR3: CASSPPSRAGANVLTF
DNA: TGTGCCAGCTCACCACCTTCCAGGGCTGGGGCCAACGTCCTGACTTTC

V: TRBV5-6
J: TRBJ1-1
D: .
size: .
length: 13
CDR3: CASPGFRATEAFF
DNA: TGTGCCTCCCCAGGCTTCAGGGCGACTGAAGCTTTCTTT

V: TRBV7-9
J: TRBJ1-2
D: .
size: medium-sized
length: 13
CDR3: CASSLDNNYGYTF
DNA: TGTGCCAGCAGCTTAGACAATAACTATGGCTACACCTTC